The text below deals with one T cell receptor beta chain. Its antigen has not been determined. Base qualities were left out, and no much larger clone turns up one base away. These data are taken from a study of blood T cell repertoires in COVID-19 (dated by TCRdb to about 2020). In the study overall: Samples covering the acute and convalescent phases of COVID-19 were provided by collaborators in the United States, Italy and Spain. The material from the prospective study consisted of cDNA or gDNA derived from T cells, B-cell-depleted T cells, or PBMCs. The dataset comprised deeply sampled blood TCRbeta repertoires from subjects exposed to, actively infected with, or recovered from COVID-19. The repertoires were made available in a free public database intended to serve as a resource for research on the immune response to SARS-CoV-2. The samples were drawn from the first 160 participants of the ongoing ImmuneRACE study and from 950 to 1,500 subjects provided by 6 global collaborators. A de-identified subject ID, COVID-19 status, age in years and sex were almost always included in the sample metadata. Where available, HLA class I and class II types were taken from metadata supplied by the sample provider and were not determined by assay-based typing.

TCRbeta CDR3 regions were amplified from genomic DNA by means of the immunoSEQ Assay, a bias-controlled multiplex PCR. From the authors' description of their analysis: The number of nucleated cells in each sample was estimated by amplification of reference gene primers within the assay. Sequence reads were collapsed and filtered to measure the absolute abundance of every unique TCRbeta CDR3 rearrangement. For each sample, productive Simpson clonality was calculated as the square root of Simpson's diversity index over productive rearrangements. The clones in this table, taken by TCRdb from immuneACCESS, are in-frame only. Not every clone is retained; where verified, under half of the shortfall comes from an unresolved V gene, and the cause of the rest is unknown. That table is the source of V, J and clone size, and D and trimming were worked out from the DNA. The sample has some 100,000 clones on record, roughly nine tenths of them singletons. Together, the top ten hold 5.1% of the sample.

The collaborating institutions used their own protocols to collect whole blood in K2EDTA tubes. For TCRbeta analysis, collaborators shipped samples as frozen whole blood, isolated PBMCs, or DNA extracted from either of those sample types. The germline V gene (reference sequence) sets CDR1 to SEHNR and CDR2 to FQNEAQ. The germline ends are 11 bases apart after V is trimmed by 7 bases and J by 8 bases. Reading from cysteine to phenylalanine, the CDR3 counts 11 amino acids. CDR3 DNA is the only sequence kept; it has 33 bases, read in frame from the first base. Here is what the overall study found, with its caveats: The amount of clinical and demographic metadata varied by source and participant and was provided uncurated.

The sequence links TRBV7-9 to TRBJ1-1, with the D gene not clear enough to name. The TCR was taken from a man aged 45-60 years with acute or convalescent COVID-19. The sequenced material came from peripheral blood. The base sequence is TGTGCCAGCACCGACGGGATCGAAGCTTTCTTT. Translated, this gives CASTDGIEAFF.